These 28 T cell receptor beta chains originate from one sample sequenced in a study of blood T cell repertoires in COVID-19. The data were produced by immunoSEQ multiplex PCR, yet TCRdb's version contains in-frame clones alone and is incomplete. Of roughly 300,000 clones in the sample, around 88% were seen once. The specimen was peripheral blood. Receptors originate from a woman between 50 and 59 years old with acute or convalescent COVID-19.

CDR3 residues: CARGPSGTNYEQYF. The CDR3 nucleotides read TGCGCCAGAGGCCCATCCGGGACAAACTACGAGCAGTACTTC. This chain uses TRBV10-1 with TRBJ2-7; D is perhaps TRBD1 (6 bases). Trimming stripped 9 bases from V and 3 bases from J, with 18 bases between. The germline V gene encodes CDR1 WNHNN and CDR2 SYGVQD (reference sequence). CDR3 length: 14 amino acids.

The chain joins TRBV6-1 to TRBJ1-1, with 7 bases identical to TRBD1. Germline lookup yields CDR1 MNHNS and CDR2 SASEGT. This CDR3 region has 15 residues. The J segment lost 1 base and the V segment lost 1 base, leaving 3 bases of the junction unmatched. The CDR3 nucleotides are TGTGCCAGCAGTGAAGTCCCAGGGGGGAACACTGAAGCTTTCTTT. Protein: CASSEVPGGNTEAFF.

The genes are TRBV27 and TRBJ2-5; the match to TRBD2 covers 11 bases. V shed 6 bases and J 5 bases; nucleotides not matched to a gene: 23. Germline assignment: CDR1 MNHEY and CDR2 SMNVEV (reference sequence). This CDR3 is 20 amino acids long. The CDR3 region is CASSPPNIPGLAEEGETQYF. DNA for the CDR3: TGTGCCAGCAGCCCGCCTAATATACCGGGACTAGCGGAGGAGGGGGAGACCCAGTACTTC.

This clone was recorded only once. The genes are TRBV5-1 and TRBJ2-7; D perhaps matches TRBD1 (6 bases). Trimming removed 4 bases at V and 0 bases at J, with 14 bases between. Germline V gene data show CDR1 as SGHRS and CDR2 as YFSETQ. The CDR3 has 15 amino acids. CDR3 DNA: TGCGCCAGCAGCCTGTGGGGGCAGAGCTCCTACGAGCAGTACTTC. Encoded protein: CASSLWGQSSYEQYF. Combining the CDR3 with reference TRBV5-1 and TRBJ2-7 gives the whole variable domain KAGVTQTPRYLIKTRGQQVTLSCSPISGHRSVSWYQQTPGQGLQFLFEYFSETQRNKGNFPGRFSGRQFSNSRSEMNVSTLELGDSALYLCASSLWGQSSYEQYFGPGTRLTVT.

The chain recombines TRBV27 with TRBJ2-7; 11 positions match TRBD2. The CDR3 is 14 amino acids. Germline CDR1 reads MNHEY; CDR2 reads SMNVEV (reference sequence). The junction had 7 bases not matched to a gene; V was cut back by 3 bases and J by 9 bases. The CDR3 DNA follows: TGTGCCAGCAGTTTGGGGCTAGCGGGAGGTGTGCAGTACTTC. Its protein product is CASSLGLAGGVQYF.

The chain uses TRBV10-1 and TRBJ2-1; possible D gene TRBD2, 6 bases. The CDR3 extends over 17 amino acids. Per the germline V gene, CDR1 is WNHNN and CDR2 is SYGVQD (reference sequence). V was cut by 2 bases and J by 4 bases, with 18 bases left in between. CDR3 in amino acids: CASSEPDRLEKYNEQFF. Here the CDR3 DNA reads TGCGCCAGCAGTGAGCCCGACCGACTAGAGAAATACAATGAGCAGTTCTTC.

This sequence joins TRBV7-3 and TRBJ2-7; 8 nucleotides line up with TRBD1. Germline V lookup: CDR1 SGHTA, CDR2 FQGTGA. V shed 2 bases, J shed 2 bases, and the junction held 5 bases outside the gene matches. The CDR3 is made up of 15 amino acids. The CDR3 is CASSLSPGGTYEQYF. DNA of the CDR3: TGTGCCAGCAGCTTATCACCAGGGGGCACCTACGAGCAGTACTTC.

V and J are TRBV6-4 and TRBJ2-1; the D gene is possibly TRBD2 (7 bases). The V gene lost 6 bases and the J gene lost 10 bases, with 19 bases spanning the gap. Per the germline V gene, CDR1 is MRHNA and CDR2 is SNTAGT. The CDR3 runs 14 residues. The CDR3 is CASSAVGGGREQFF. CDR3 DNA sequence: TGTGCCAGCAGCGCCGTTGGGGGGGGCAGGGAGCAGTTCTTC.

The chain uses TRBV19 and TRBJ1-1; 10 bases map to TRBD1. This CDR3 comprises 14 residues. Trimming took 5 bases from V and 4 from J; bases not matched to a gene: 4. Per germline, CDR1 LNHDA and CDR2 SQIVND (reference sequence). CDR3 sequence reads: CASSAGTGATEAFF. DNA for the CDR3: TGTGCCAGTAGTGCCGGGACAGGGGCCACTGAAGCTTTCTTT.

The table lists this clone with a count of one. V usage is TRBV15 and J usage is TRBJ2-4; D not certain. Germline V gene data show CDR1 as LNHNV and CDR2 as YYDKDF (reference sequence). Trimming took 6 bases from V and 1 from J, leaving 7 bases between them. The CDR3 loop spans 13 amino acids. The chain's CDR3 is CATRLSAKNIQYF. CDR3 nucleotide sequence: TGTGCCACCAGGCTTAGCGCCAAAAACATTCAGTACTTC. The whole variable domain, remainder taken from reference TRBV15 and TRBJ2-4, is DAMVIQNPRYQVTQFGKPVTLSCSQTLNHNVMYWYQQKSSQAPKLLFHYYDKDFNNEADTPDNFQSRRPNTSFCFLDIRSPGLGDTAMYLCATRLSAKNIQYFGAGTRLSVL.

This chain connects TRBV7-3 to TRBJ2-5; 9 positions agree with TRBD2. V shed 1 base, J shed 4 bases, and the junction held 4 bases outside the gene matches. Germline CDR1 reads SGHTA; CDR2 reads FQGTGA. This CDR3 has 15 residues. The CDR3 nucleotides are TGTGCCAGCAGCTTAAGAGCGGGAGGCGCAGAGACCCAGTACTTC. It translates to CASSLRAGGAETQYF. The whole variable domain, filled in from reference TRBV7-3 and TRBJ2-5, reads GAGVSQTPSNKVTEKGKYVELRCDPISGHTALYWYRQSLGQGPEFLIYFQGTGAADDSGLPNDRFFAVRPEGSVSTLKIQRTERGDSAVYLCASSLRAGGAETQYFGPGTRLLVL.

The V gene is TRBV6-5, the J gene TRBJ2-7; 8 bases agree with TRBD1. The V gene end was trimmed by 6 bases and the J gene end by 4 bases; junction bases not matched to a gene: 11. This CDR3 is 15 amino acids long. Per the germline V gene, CDR1 is MNHEY and CDR2 is SVGAGI. CDR3 nucleotides: TGTGCCAGCAGGAAGTCCAGGGGGCATGCTTACGAGCAGTACTTC. Its protein product is CASRKSRGHAYEQYF.

The table lists this clone with a few counts. The chain links TRBV5-5 to TRBJ1-2; TRBD1 matches 7 bases. Germline V gives CDR1 SGHKS, CDR2 YYEKEE (reference sequence). Unmatched junction bases numbered 1, after V lost 2 bases and J lost 0 bases. The CDR3 runs 14 residues. CDR3 residues: CASSLGTANYGYTF. In DNA, the CDR3 is TGTGCCAGCAGCTTAGGGACAGCTAACTATGGCTACACCTTC. Filled out from reference TRBV5-5 and TRBJ1-2, the complete variable domain reads DAGVTQSPTHLIKTRGQQVTLRCSPISGHKSVSWYQQVLGQGPQFIFQYYEKEERGRGNFPDRFSARQFPNYSSELNVNALLLGDSALYLCASSLGTANYGYTFGSGTRLTVV.

The V and J genes are TRBV11-2 and TRBJ2-1; D may be TRBD1 (6 bases). The CDR3 loop spans 13 amino acids. The germline V gene has CDR1 SGHAT and CDR2 FQNNGV. Trimming cost V 3 bases and J 10 bases, with 13 bases left between them. The CDR3 spells CASSFNRVGEQFF. DNA of the CDR3: TGTGCCAGCAGCTTCAACAGGGTCGGAGAGCAGTTCTTC.

The chain links TRBV18 to TRBJ1-4; D is possibly TRBD1 (5 bases). Trimming shortened V by 3 bases and J by 0 bases, and 11 bases separated the two germline ends. Germline V gene sequence: CDR1 KGHSH, CDR2 LQKENI. The CDR3 spans 16 residues. CDR3 protein: CASSPGQLTTNEKLFF. For the CDR3, the DNA is TGTGCCAGCTCACCGGGGCAGCTTACAACTAATGAAAAACTGTTTTTT. Looking up the rest from reference TRBV18 and TRBJ1-4 gives the full variable domain: NAGVMQNPRHLVRRRGQEARLRCSPMKGHSHVYWYRQLPEEGLKFMVYLQKENIIDESGMPKERFSAEFPKEGPSILRIQQVVRGDSAAYFCASSPGQLTTNEKLFFGSGTQLSVL.

V is TRBV7-9 and J is TRBJ2-1, with 13 positions matching TRBD2. In germline, CDR1 is SEHNR, CDR2 FQNEAQ (reference sequence). V was pared by 5 bases and J by 8 bases, with 9 bases of the junction left unmatched. This CDR3 comprises 16 residues. CDR3 bases: TGTGCCAGCAGCACCCGGACTAGCGGGAGCGTCGATGAGCAGTTCTTC. Amino acid sequence: CASSTRTSGSVDEQFF.

The V gene is TRBV7-8, the J gene TRBJ2-1; weak D call: TRBD1 (6 bases). The CDR3 runs 16 residues. Trimming removed 1 base at V and 1 base at J, with 11 bases between. The germline V gene encodes CDR1 SGHVS and CDR2 FQNEAQ. CDR3: CASSLGLGTSYNEQFF. CDR3 DNA: TGTGCCAGCAGCTTAGGGCTCGGGACATCCTACAATGAGCAGTTCTTC.

The rearrangement links TRBV18 to TRBJ2-6; no firm D call. V lost 0 bases and J 2 bases, leaving 8 bases between the germline ends. The CDR3 is 16 residues long. The germline gives CDR1 KGHSH, CDR2 LQKENI. The DNA for the CDR3 is TGTGCCAGCTCACCACCCAAATTAGCTGGGGCCAACGTCCTGACTTTC. The encoded protein is CASSPPKLAGANVLTF.

The V and J genes are TRBV2 and TRBJ1-4, with 7 nucleotides matching TRBD1. Germline V gene lookup returns CDR1 SNHLY and CDR2 FYNNEI. CDR3 length: 13 residues. J lost 8 bases, V lost 7 bases, and 7 bases had no gene match. This CDR3 is CASKGQGEEKLFF. CDR3 nucleotide sequence: TGTGCCAGCAAGGGCCAGGGGGAGGAAAAACTGTTTTTT. Full variable domain (rest looked up from reference TRBV2 and TRBJ1-4): EPEVTQTPSHQVTQMGQEVILRCVPISNHLYFYWYRQILGQKVEFLVSFYNNEISEKSEIFDDQFSVERPDGSNFTLKIRSTKLEDSAMYFCASKGQGEEKLFFGSGTQLSVL.

V is TRBV27 and J is TRBJ2-5; D might be TRBD1 (7 bases). Per germline, CDR1 MNHEY and CDR2 SMNVEV (reference sequence). This CDR3 region has 14 residues. The V end was cut by 7 bases, the J end by 4 bases, with 16 bases between. CDR3 bases: TGTGCCAGCAATAGACAGGGAGGTGGAGAGACCCAGTACTTC. This translates into CASNRQGGGETQYF.

V is TRBV28 and J is TRBJ1-2, with D hard to call. Trimming stripped 3 bases from V and 3 bases from J, with 8 bases between. This CDR3 is built from 13 residues. The germline gives CDR1 MDHEN, CDR2 SYDVKM. CDR3 sequence: CASSLEGYYGYTF. The DNA of the CDR3 is TGTGCCAGCAGTTTGGAGGGTTACTATGGCTACACCTTC.

The chain combines TRBV9 with TRBJ1-4; 8 nucleotides align to TRBD1. The CDR3 length is 17 residues. With 0 bases clipped from V and 1 base from J, the junction kept 5 bases outside the gene matches. Germline CDR1 is SGDLS and CDR2 is YYNGEE. The CDR3 DNA is TGTGCCAGCAGCGTAGGCCCACAGGGGGGAACTAATGAAAAACTGTTTTTT. Amino acid sequence: CASSVGPQGGTNEKLFF.

CDR3 region: CASSLYYRADEKLFF. The CDR3 DNA is TGCGCCAGCAGCTTGTATTACAGGGCTGATGAAAAACTGTTTTTT. The V and J genes are TRBV5-1 and TRBJ1-4; D possibly corresponds to TRBD1 (6 bases). V was clipped by 1 base and J by 6 bases, with 13 bases between them. The CDR3 runs to 15 residues. Germline assignment: CDR1 SGHRS and CDR2 YFSETQ. The complete variable domain, with remaining parts taken from reference TRBV5-1 and TRBJ1-4, reads KAGVTQTPRYLIKTRGQQVTLSCSPISGHRSVSWYQQTPGQGLQFLFEYFSETQRNKGNFPGRFSGRQFSNSRSEMNVSTLELGDSALYLCASSLYYRADEKLFFGSGTQLSVL.

The rearrangement joins TRBV28 to TRBJ1-1; D uncertain. V shed 3 bases and J shed 4 bases, with 12 bases lying between them. The CDR3 is 14 residues long. The germline V gene encodes CDR1 MDHEN and CDR2 SYDVKM. The CDR3 loop reads CASSFGGFGTEAFF. The CDR3 region has the DNA TGTGCCAGCAGTTTTGGCGGGTTCGGCACTGAAGCTTTCTTT. The variable domain in full, with the rest retrieved from reference TRBV28 and TRBJ1-1, is DVKVTQSSRYLVKRTGEKVFLECVQDMDHENMFWYRQDPGLGLRLIYFSYDVKMKEKGDIPEGYSVSREKKERFSLILESASTNQTSMYLCASSFGGFGTEAFFGQGTRLTVV.

The J gene is TRBJ2-6, the V gene TRBV2; 8 bases are a match to TRBD1. The trim removed 10 bases at V and 2 bases at J, leaving 16 bases unmatched. The CDR3 totals 18 residues. The V gene's germline CDR1 is SNHLY and CDR2 FYNNEI. The CDR3 DNA sequence: TGTGCCACCAGGAGGGCAGGGGGCAGCCTTGCTGGGGCCAACGTCCTGACTTTC. Protein sequence: CATRRAGGSLAGANVLTF. The variable domain in full, completed from reference TRBV2 and TRBJ2-6, reads EPEVTQTPSHQVTQMGQEVILRCVPISNHLYFYWYRQILGQKVEFLVSFYNNEISEKSEIFDDQFSVERPDGSNFTLKIRSTKLEDSAMYFCATRRAGGSLAGANVLTFGAGSRLTVL.

V usage is TRBV7-2 and J usage is TRBJ2-3; D call uncertain. The CDR3 sequence is 12 residues long. Germline V gene lookup returns CDR1 SGHTA and CDR2 FQGNSA. Trimming cost V 5 bases and J 5 bases, with 8 bases left between them. For the CDR3, the DNA is TGTGCCAGCAGCCCTGGCCGAGATACGCAGTATTTT. Translating gives CASSPGRDTQYF.

This sequence joins TRBV15 and TRBJ1-1; possible D gene TRBD1, 5 bases. This CDR3 contains 13 residues. V was trimmed by 5 bases and J by 10 bases, leaving 17 bases between them. In germline, CDR1 is LNHNV, CDR2 YYDKDF (reference sequence). CDR3 bases: TGTGCCACCAGCGCCCAGACGGGGGATGGAGCTTTCTTT. It codes for CATSAQTGDGAFF.

There are a few counts of this clone. This chain uses TRBV15 with TRBJ2-2; D call uncertain. The CDR3 is 17 amino acids. Germline loops: CDR1 LNHNV, CDR2 YYDKDF (reference sequence). V lost 3 bases, J lost 0 bases, and 14 bases lay in between. CDR3 protein: CATSSSYGITNTGELFF. The CDR3 nucleotides are TGTGCCACCAGCAGTTCATACGGTATTACGAACACCGGGGAGCTGTTTTTT.